This is a list of T cell receptor beta chains from one sample in a study of vaccination effects on CD4 cells after COVID-19. Some clones are missing from TCRdb's copy, which holds only in-frame ones; the method was immunoSEQ multiplex PCR. The sample yields some 56,000 clones, 75% to 85% seen once. Their antigens are not known. This material consisted of CD4+ T cells from PBMCs cultured with HIV peptides, taken before COVID-19 vaccination. The receptor set was obtained from a human donor who had a prior SARS-CoV-2 infection. Both conserved end residues are part of each CDR3. The D gene is left open where the match is weak. Only some rows state a clone size, as once, few, many or a class for expanded clones.

v_call	j_call	d_call	clone_size	cdr3_nt	cdr3_aa
TRBV20-1	TRBJ2-3	-	-	TGCAGTGCTAGAGACATTGGTACGCAGTATTTT	CSARDIGTQYF
TRBV13	TRBJ2-7	-	once	TGTGCCAGCAGCTTATTAGGGGACGAGCAGTACTTC	CASSLLGDEQYF
TRBV29-1	TRBJ2-1	-	-	TGCAGCGTTGAAGGTGGCAGGGGCCACTACAATGAGCAGTTCTTC	CSVEGGRGHYNEQFF
TRBV11-3	TRBJ2-3	TRBD1	-	TGTGCCAGCAGCGTGGGGCAGGGGGCAATGGGGATCATCACAGATACGCAGTATTTT	CASSVGQGAMGIITDTQYF
TRBV7-3	TRBJ2-1	TRBD2	-	TGTGCCAGCAGCTTAAAGACTAGCGGGGGAGGTTACAATGAGCAGTTCTTC	CASSLKTSGGGYNEQFF
TRBV7-2	TRBJ1-5	-	-	TGTGCCAGCAGCTTTGGACGGGTTCAGCCCCAGCATTTT	CASSFGRVQPQHF
TRBV5-5	TRBJ1-1	-	-	TGTGCCAGCAGCTTGGAGGTGCTCCCTGCCGAAGCTTTCTTT	CASSLEVLPAEAFF
TRBV6-2/TRBV6-3	TRBJ1-5	-	few	TGTGCCAGCAGTTATACAGGGCATCAGCCCCAGCATTTT	CASSYTGHQPQHF
TRBV6-5	TRBJ2-7	-	-	TGTGCCAGCATACGGGACATAGGTTACTACGAGCAGTACTTC	CASIRDIGYYEQYF
TRBV29-1	TRBJ2-7	TRBD1	once	TGCAGCGTTGGCGGGACAGGGGGTAGCTACGAGCAGTACTTC	CSVGGTGGSYEQYF
TRBV11-3	TRBJ2-7	TRBD2	-	TGTGCCAGCAGCTTAGAAGGGCTAGCGGATGACTACGAGCAGTACTTC	CASSLEGLADDYEQYF
TRBV7-8	TRBJ2-7	TRBD2	-	TGTGCCAGCAGCTTAAGACTAGCGGGACAAGCCTGGGACGAGCAGTACTTC	CASSLRLAGQAWDEQYF
TRBV6-5	TRBJ2-7	TRBD1	-	TGTGCCAGCAGTTACCTACCTATGACAGGGTCAAAGCAGTACTTC	CASSYLPMTGSKQYF
TRBV21-1	TRBJ1-4	-	-	TGTGCCAGCAGCCCATGGGAGGGACTCGCAACTAATGAAAAACTGTTTTTT	CASSPWEGLATNEKLFF
TRBV5-1	TRBJ2-1	TRBD2	-	TGCGCCAGCAGGTCGACAGCGGGGGGCTCCTACAATGAGCAGTTCTTC	CASRSTAGGSYNEQFF
TRBV29-1	TRBJ2-5	-	-	TGCAGCGTGGGACATACCCGGGGTACCCAGTACTTC	CSVGHTRGTQYF
TRBV5-1	TRBJ1-2	TRBD1	-	TGCGCCAGCAGCTGGATCGGGACAGGGTCTTCTGGCTACACCTTC	CASSWIGTGSSGYTF
TRBV30	TRBJ2-2	-	-	TGTGCCTGGAGTGTCCTAAGGGGGTTTCCAAGTACCAGTCCCGGGGAGCTGTTTTTT	CAWSVLRGFPSTSPGELFF
TRBV7-3	TRBJ1-6	-	-	TGTGCCAGCAGCTTAGGGGGGGCTGGTAATTCACCCCTCCACTTT	CASSLGGAGNSPLHF
TRBV11-3	TRBJ2-5	-	-	TGTGCCAGCAGCCTACAAGAGACCCAGTACTTC	CASSLQETQYF
TRBV18	TRBJ2-6	-	-	TGTGCCAGCTCGAGCCGCAGAGTGGAACTGGGGTATCGCTCTGGGGCCAACGTCCTGACTTTC	CASSSRRVELGYRSGANVLTF
TRBV5-1	TRBJ2-7	TRBD2	-	TGCGCCAGCAGGCGGGAGACTATTGGCGAGCAGTACTTC	CASRRETIGEQYF